This TCR beta chain was recovered during a study of shared clonotypes between healthy human individuals. Study-wide findings and caveats: Sequencing of the sorted subsets was shown by rarefaction to be incomplete despite large depth. A reduction in generation probabilities was seen for non-shared clonotypes relative to those shared by all four donors.

All participating donors were Caucasian adults from Nashville, Tennessee. CD4+ cells underwent separation, giving CD45RA+ naive and CD45RA-negative memory subsets. Some clones are missing from TCRdb's copy, which holds only in-frame ones; the method was immunoSEQ multiplex PCR. Of a few hundred thousand clones in the sample, less than 85% were seen once. Remarks on this clone: The antigen remains unidentified.

Germline V gives CDR1 WNHNN, CDR2 SYGVQD (reference sequence). V shed 0 bases, J shed 4 bases, and the junction held 6 bases outside the gene matches. The CDR3 length is 16 residues. V usage is TRBV10-1 and J usage is TRBJ2-3; 8 nucleotides agree with TRBD2. The specimen sequenced was memory CD4+ T cells sorted from blood. Described subset: CD45RA-negative fraction. This clonotype originated in a man between 25 and 39 years old in good health. CDR3 in DNA: TGCGCCAGCAGTGAGTCGGCGGGAGCGGGAGCAGATACGCAGTATTTT. Its translation: CASSESAGAGADTQYF.